This entry is about one TCR beta chain. These data belong to a study of control samples from healthy donors and cancer patients. TCRdb's table, derived via immunoSEQ multiplex PCR, lists solely in-frame clones and lacks some. The repertoire holds about 180,000 clones, around 90% seen once, with around 1.4% in the top ten. The ends were cut back, 4 bases at V and 8 bases at J, with 11 bases in the middle. This CDR3 contains 11 residues. From germline, CDR1 is SQVTM and CDR2 ANQGSEA. The rearrangement uses TRBV29-1 and TRBJ1-2, with D perhaps TRBD1 (6 bases). The sequence derives from a woman between 45 and 65 years old in good health. Input material: blood. The CDR3 bases are TGCAGCGTTGGGGGGGCAGACGGCTACACCTTC. Protein sequence: CSVGGADGYTF.